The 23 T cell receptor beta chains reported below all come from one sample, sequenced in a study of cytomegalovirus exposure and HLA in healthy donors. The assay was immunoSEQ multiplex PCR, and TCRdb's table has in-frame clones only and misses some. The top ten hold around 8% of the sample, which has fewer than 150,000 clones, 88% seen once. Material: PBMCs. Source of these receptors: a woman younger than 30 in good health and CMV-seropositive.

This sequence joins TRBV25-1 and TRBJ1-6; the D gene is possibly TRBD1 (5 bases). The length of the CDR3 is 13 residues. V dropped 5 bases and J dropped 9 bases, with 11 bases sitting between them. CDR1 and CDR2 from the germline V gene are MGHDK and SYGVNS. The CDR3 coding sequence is TGTGCCAGCAGTTCGCGGACACCTTCACCCCTCCACTTT. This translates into CASSSRTPSPLHF.

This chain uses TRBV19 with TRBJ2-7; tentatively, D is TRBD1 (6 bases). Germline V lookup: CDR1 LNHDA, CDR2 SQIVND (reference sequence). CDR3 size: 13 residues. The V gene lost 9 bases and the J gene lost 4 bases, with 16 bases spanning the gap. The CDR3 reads CARIKDSTYEQYF. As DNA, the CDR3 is TGTGCCAGGATAAAGGACAGTACTTACGAGCAGTACTTC.

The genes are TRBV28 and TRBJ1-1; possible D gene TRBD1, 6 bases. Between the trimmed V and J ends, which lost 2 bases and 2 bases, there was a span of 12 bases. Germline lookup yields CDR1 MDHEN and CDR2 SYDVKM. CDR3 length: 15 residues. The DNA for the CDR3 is TGTGCCAGCAGTTTAAGGGGGTTTCCAAACACTGAAGCTTTCTTT. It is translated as CASSLRGFPNTEAFF. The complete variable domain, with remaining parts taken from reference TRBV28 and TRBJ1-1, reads DVKVTQSSRYLVKRTGEKVFLECVQDMDHENMFWYRQDPGLGLRLIYFSYDVKMKEKGDIPEGYSVSREKKERFSLILESASTNQTSMYLCASSLRGFPNTEAFFGQGTRLTVV.

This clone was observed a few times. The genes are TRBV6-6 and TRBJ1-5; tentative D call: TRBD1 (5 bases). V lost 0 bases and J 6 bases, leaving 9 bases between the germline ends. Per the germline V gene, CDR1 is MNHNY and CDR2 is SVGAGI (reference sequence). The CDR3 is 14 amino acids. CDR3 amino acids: CASSYSQGGQPQHF. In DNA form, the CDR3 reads TGTGCCAGCAGTTACTCGCAGGGAGGTCAGCCCCAGCATTTT.

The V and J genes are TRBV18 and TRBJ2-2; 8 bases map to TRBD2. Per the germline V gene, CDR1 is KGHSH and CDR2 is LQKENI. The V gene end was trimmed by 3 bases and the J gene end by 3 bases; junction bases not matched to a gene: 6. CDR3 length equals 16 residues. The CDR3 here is CASSPAGGPHTGELFF. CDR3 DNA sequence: TGTGCCAGCTCACCGGCGGGAGGACCCCACACCGGGGAGCTGTTTTTT.

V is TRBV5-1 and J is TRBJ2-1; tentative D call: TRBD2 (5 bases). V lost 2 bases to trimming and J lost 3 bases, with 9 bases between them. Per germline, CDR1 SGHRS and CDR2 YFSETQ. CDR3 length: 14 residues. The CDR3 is CASSFYGDYNEQFF. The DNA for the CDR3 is TGCGCCAGCAGCTTTTACGGGGACTACAATGAGCAGTTCTTC. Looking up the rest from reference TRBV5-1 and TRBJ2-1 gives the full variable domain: KAGVTQTPRYLIKTRGQQVTLSCSPISGHRSVSWYQQTPGQGLQFLFEYFSETQRNKGNFPGRFSGRQFSNSRSEMNVSTLELGDSALYLCASSFYGDYNEQFFGPGTRLTVL.

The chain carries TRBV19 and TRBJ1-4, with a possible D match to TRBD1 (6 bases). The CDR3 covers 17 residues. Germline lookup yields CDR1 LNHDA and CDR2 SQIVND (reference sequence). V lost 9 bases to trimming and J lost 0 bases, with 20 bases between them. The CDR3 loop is CASSPGHLRTTNEKLFF. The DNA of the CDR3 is TGTGCCAGCAGTCCGGGACACCTAAGAACAACTAATGAAAAACTGTTTTTT. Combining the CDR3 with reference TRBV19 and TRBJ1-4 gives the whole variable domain DGGITQSPKYLFRKEGQNVTLSCEQNLNHDAMYWYRQDPGQGLRLIYYSQIVNDFQKGDIAEGYSVSREKKESFPLTVTSAQKNPTAFYLCASSPGHLRTTNEKLFFGSGTQLSVL.

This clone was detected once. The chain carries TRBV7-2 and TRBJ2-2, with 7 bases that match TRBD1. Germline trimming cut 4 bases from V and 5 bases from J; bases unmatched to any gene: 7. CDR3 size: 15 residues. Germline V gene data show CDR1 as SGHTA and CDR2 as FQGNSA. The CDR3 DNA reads TGTGCCAGCAGCTACAGGGGACAGAGAACCGGGGAGCTGTTTTTT. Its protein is CASSYRGQRTGELFF.

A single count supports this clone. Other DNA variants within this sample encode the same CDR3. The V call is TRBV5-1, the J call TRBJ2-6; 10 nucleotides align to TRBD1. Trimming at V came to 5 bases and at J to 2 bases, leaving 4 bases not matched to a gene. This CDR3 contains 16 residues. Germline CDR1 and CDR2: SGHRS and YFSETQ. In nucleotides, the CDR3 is TGCGCCAGCAGTTCGACAGGGGGCGCTGGGGCCAACGTCCTGACTTTC. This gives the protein CASSSTGGAGANVLTF.

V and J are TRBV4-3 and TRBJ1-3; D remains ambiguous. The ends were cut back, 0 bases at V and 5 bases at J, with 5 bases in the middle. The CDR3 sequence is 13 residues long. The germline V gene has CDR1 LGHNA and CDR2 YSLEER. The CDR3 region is CASSQDFRNTIYF. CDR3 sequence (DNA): TGCGCCAGCAGCCAAGATTTTAGAAACACCATATATTTT.

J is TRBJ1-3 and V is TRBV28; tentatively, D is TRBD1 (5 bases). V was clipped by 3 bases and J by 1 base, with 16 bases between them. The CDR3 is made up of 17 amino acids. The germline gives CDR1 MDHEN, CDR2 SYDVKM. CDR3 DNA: TGTGCCAGCAGTTTGGGGCGGGGAATACTTTCTGGAAACACCATATATTTT. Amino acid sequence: CASSLGRGILSGNTIYF.

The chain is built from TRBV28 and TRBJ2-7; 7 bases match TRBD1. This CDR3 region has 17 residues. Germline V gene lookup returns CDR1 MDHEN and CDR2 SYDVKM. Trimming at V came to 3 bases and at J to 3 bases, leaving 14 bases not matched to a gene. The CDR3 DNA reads TGTGCCAGCAGTTTCAAAAGGGACAGCCCCTTAATCTACGAGCAGTACTTC. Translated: CASSFKRDSPLIYEQYF.

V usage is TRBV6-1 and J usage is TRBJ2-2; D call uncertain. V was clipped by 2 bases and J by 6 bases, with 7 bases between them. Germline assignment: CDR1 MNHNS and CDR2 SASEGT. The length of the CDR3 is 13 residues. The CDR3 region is CASSELAAGELFF. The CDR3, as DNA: TGTGCCAGCAGTGAATTGGCAGCCGGGGAGCTGTTTTTT.

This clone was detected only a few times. DNA of the CDR3: TGCGCCAGCAGCCAAACAGGGGAGTCGAACGAGCAGTACTTC. As protein: CASSQTGESNEQYF. The genes are TRBV5-1 and TRBJ2-7; TRBD1 matches 7 bases. V trimming: 4 bases; J trimming: 5 bases; junction bases outside the gene matches: 9. The germline V gene has CDR1 SGHRS and CDR2 YFSETQ. CDR3 length: 14 amino acids.

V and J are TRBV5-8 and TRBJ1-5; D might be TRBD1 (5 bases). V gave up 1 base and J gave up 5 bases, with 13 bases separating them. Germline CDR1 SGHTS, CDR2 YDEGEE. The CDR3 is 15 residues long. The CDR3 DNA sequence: TGTGCCAGCAGCTTGACAGGTTCAGTATATCAGCCCCAGCATTTT. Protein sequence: CASSLTGSVYQPQHF.

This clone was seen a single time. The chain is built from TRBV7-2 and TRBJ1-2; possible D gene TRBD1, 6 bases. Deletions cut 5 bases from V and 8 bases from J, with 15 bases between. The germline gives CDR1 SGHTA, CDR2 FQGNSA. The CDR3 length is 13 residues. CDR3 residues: CASSRGAVQGYTF. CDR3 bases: TGTGCCAGCAGCCGGGGGGCAGTTCAGGGCTACACCTTC. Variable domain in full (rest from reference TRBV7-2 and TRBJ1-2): GAGVSQSPSNKVTEKGKDVELRCDPISGHTALYWYRQSLGQGLEFLIYFQGNSAPDKSGLPSDRFSAERTGGSVSTLTIQRTQQEDSAVYLCASSRGAVQGYTFGSGTRLTVV.

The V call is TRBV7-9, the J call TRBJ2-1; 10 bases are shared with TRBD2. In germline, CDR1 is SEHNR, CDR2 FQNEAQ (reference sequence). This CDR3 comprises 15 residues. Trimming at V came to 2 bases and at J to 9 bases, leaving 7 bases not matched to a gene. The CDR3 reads CASSLTSGGASEQFF. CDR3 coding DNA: TGTGCCAGCAGCTTAACCAGCGGGGGGGCAAGTGAGCAGTTCTTC.

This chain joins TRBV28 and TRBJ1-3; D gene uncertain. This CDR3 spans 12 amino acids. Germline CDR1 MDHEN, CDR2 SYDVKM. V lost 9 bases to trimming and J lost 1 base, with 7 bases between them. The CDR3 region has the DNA TGTGCCAGTGGACTATCTGGAAACACCATATATTTT. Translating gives CASGLSGNTIYF.

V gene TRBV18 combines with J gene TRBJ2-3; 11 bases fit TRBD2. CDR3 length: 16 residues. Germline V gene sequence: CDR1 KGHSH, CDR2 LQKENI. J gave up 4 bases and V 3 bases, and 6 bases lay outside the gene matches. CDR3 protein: CASSPPLAGGPDTQYF. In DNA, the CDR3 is TGTGCCAGCTCACCCCCCTTAGCGGGAGGGCCAGATACGCAGTATTTT. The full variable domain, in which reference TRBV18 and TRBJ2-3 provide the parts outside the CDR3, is NAGVMQNPRHLVRRRGQEARLRCSPMKGHSHVYWYRQLPEEGLKFMVYLQKENIIDESGMPKERFSAEFPKEGPSILRIQQVVRGDSAAYFCASSPPLAGGPDTQYFGPGTRLTVL.

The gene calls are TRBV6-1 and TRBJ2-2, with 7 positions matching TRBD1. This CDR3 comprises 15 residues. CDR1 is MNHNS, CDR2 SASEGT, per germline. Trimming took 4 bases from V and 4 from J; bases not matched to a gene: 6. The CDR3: CASSGGTGATGELFF. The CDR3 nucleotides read TGTGCCAGCAGTGGGGGAACAGGGGCCACCGGGGAGCTGTTTTTT.

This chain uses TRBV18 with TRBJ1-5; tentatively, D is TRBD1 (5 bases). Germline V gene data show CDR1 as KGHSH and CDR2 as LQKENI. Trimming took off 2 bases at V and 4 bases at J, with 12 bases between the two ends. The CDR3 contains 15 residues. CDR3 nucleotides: TGTGCCAGCTCACCAATCCAGGGCCTTAATCAGCCCCAGCATTTT. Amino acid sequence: CASSPIQGLNQPQHF. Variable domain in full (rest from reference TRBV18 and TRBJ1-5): NAGVMQNPRHLVRRRGQEARLRCSPMKGHSHVYWYRQLPEEGLKFMVYLQKENIIDESGMPKERFSAEFPKEGPSILRIQQVVRGDSAAYFCASSPIQGLNQPQHFGDGTRLSIL.

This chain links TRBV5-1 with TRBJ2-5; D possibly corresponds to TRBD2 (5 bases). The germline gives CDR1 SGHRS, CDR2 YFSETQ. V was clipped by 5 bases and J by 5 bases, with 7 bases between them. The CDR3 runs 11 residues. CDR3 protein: CASRLAETQYF. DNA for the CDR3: TGCGCCAGCAGGTTAGCGGAGACCCAGTACTTC.

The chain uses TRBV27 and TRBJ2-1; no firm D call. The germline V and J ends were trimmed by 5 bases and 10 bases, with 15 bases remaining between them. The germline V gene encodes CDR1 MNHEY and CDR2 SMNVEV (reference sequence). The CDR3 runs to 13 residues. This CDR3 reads CASSPQVPGEQFF. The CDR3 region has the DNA TGTGCCAGCAGTCCCCAAGTTCCCGGGGAGCAGTTCTTC.